These T cell receptor beta chains were read from a single sample in a study of T cell responses to AZD1222 COVID-19 vaccine. Only in-frame clones appear in the TCRdb table, and some are missing; sequencing was by immunoSEQ multiplex PCR. The sample carries more than 85,000 clones, around 92% recorded once. The source was peripheral blood, collected on day 0 of AZD1222 vaccination. The receptors originated from an adult in good health. Each CDR3 is given with its conserved first and last residue. D genes are given only for firm matches. Not every row has a clone size; where given, it reads once, few, many or a size class.

>TRBV2|TRBJ1-2|NA|13|NA
CASTHRGGYGYTF
TGTGCCAGCACCCATCGGGGGGGGTATGGCTACACCTTC
>TRBV30|TRBJ2-2|NA|12|NA
CAWSKGFGELFF
TGTGCCTGGAGTAAGGGATTCGGGGAGCTGTTTTTT
>TRBV27|TRBJ1-6|TRBD1|17|NA
CASSLTFDRVENSPLHF
TGTGCCAGCAGTCTTACATTTGACAGGGTTGAGAATTCACCCCTCCACTTT
>TRBV18|TRBJ1-1|NA|13|NA
CASSPRGNTEAFF
TGTGCCAGCTCACCGAGGGGGAACACTGAAGCTTTCTTT
>TRBV12-5|TRBJ1-1|NA|12|NA
CASGEGYTEAFF
TGTGCTAGTGGCGAAGGTTACACTGAAGCTTTCTTT
>TRBV5-5|TRBJ1-1|NA|14|NA
CASSLGTVNTEAFF
TGTGCCAGCAGCTTGGGGACGGTGAACACTGAAGCTTTCTTT
>TRBV27|TRBJ1-4|TRBD1|15|NA
CASSAPGTGTEKLFF
TGTGCCAGCAGTGCCCCCGGGACAGGGACAGAAAAACTGTTTTTT
>TRBV24-1|TRBJ2-5|NA|15|NA
CATSDPKIPRQTQYF
TGTGCCACCAGTGATCCGAAGATTCCCCGGCAGACCCAGTACTTC
>TRBV6-5|TRBJ1-4|TRBD1|13|NA
CASCPGTDEKLFF
TGTGCCAGCTGTCCCGGGACAGATGAAAAACTGTTTTTT
>TRBV2|TRBJ1-2|NA|13|NA
CASRSTGNYGYTF
TGTGCCAGCAGGAGCACGGGGAACTATGGCTACACCTTC
>TRBV5-6|TRBJ2-7|TRBD2|13|NA
CASRRGGLDEQYF
TGTGCCAGCAGGCGCGGGGGTTTGGACGAGCAGTACTTC
>TRBV7-9|TRBJ2-7|TRBD1|14|NA
CASSLRGQPYEQYF
TGTGCCAGCAGCCTGAGGGGACAGCCCTACGAGCAGTACTTC
>TRBV6-5|TRBJ1-5|TRBD1|14|NA
CASSHRQGNQPQHF
TGTGCCAGCAGCCATAGACAGGGGAATCAGCCCCAGCATTTT
>TRBV15|TRBJ1-1|TRBD1|13|NA
CATSQGANTEAFF
TGTGCCACCAGTCAGGGGGCGAACACTGAAGCTTTCTTT
>TRBV2|TRBJ1-3|TRBD1|15|NA
CASTREGALGNTIYF
TGTGCCAGCACCCGCGAGGGGGCGCTTGGAAACACCATATATTTT
>TRBV4-1|TRBJ1-4|TRBD1|16|NA
CASSQALGTGYEKLFF
TGCGCCAGCAGCCAAGCATTGGGGACAGGGTATGAAAAACTGTTTTTT
>TRBV6-2/TRBV6-3|TRBJ1-2|TRBD1|14|NA
CASSYTSTGFGYTF
TGTGCCAGCAGTTACACATCGACAGGGTTTGGCTACACCTTC
>TRBV19|TRBJ2-7|NA|13|NA
CASSTTGTNEQYF
TGTGCCAGTAGTACGACAGGAACCAACGAGCAGTACTTC
>TRBV27|TRBJ2-2|NA|14|NA
CASSSPTATGELFF
TGTGCCAGCAGTTCCCCGACAGCCACCGGGGAGCTGTTTTTT
>TRBV10-2|TRBJ2-7|TRBD2|15|NA
CASSVSSGGGYEQYF
TGCGCCAGCAGTGTGAGTAGCGGGGGAGGCTACGAGCAGTACTTC
>TRBV19|TRBJ1-5|NA|17|NA
CASSINAGGASNQPQHF
TGTGCCAGTAGTATAAACGCGGGGGGGGCGAGCAATCAGCCCCAGCATTTT
>TRBV27|TRBJ2-7|NA|14|NA
CASSLNRDSYEQYF
TGTGCCAGCAGCTTGAACAGGGACTCCTACGAGCAGTACTTC
>TRBV3-1/TRBV3-2|TRBJ1-5|TRBD1|15|NA
CASSHRGQGGQPQHF
TGTGCCAGCAGCCACCGGGGACAGGGGGGCCAGCCCCAGCATTTT
>TRBV2|TRBJ1-5|NA|15|NA
CASSEFGNSNQPQHF
TGTGCCAGCAGTGAATTCGGGAATAGCAATCAGCCCCAGCATTTT
>TRBV3-1/TRBV3-2|TRBJ1-5|NA|13|NA
CASSHGMVRPQHF
TGTGCCAGCAGCCATGGGATGGTGCGGCCCCAGCATTTT
>TRBV6-5|TRBJ2-1|TRBD2|15|NA
CASELAGGQHNEQFF
TGTGCCAGCGAGTTGGCGGGGGGCCAACACAATGAGCAGTTCTTC
>TRBV4-1|TRBJ2-7|NA|15|NA
CASSQVGRGSYEQYF
TGCGCCAGCAGCCAAGTTGGCAGGGGCTCCTACGAGCAGTACTTC
>TRBV6-5|TRBJ2-2|NA|14|NA
CASSYSTATGELFF
TGTGCCAGCAGTTACTCTACGGCGACCGGGGAGCTGTTTTTT
>TRBV11-1|TRBJ2-7|TRBD2|14|few
CASSLAERGYEQYF
TGTGCCAGCAGCTTAGCTGAGCGGGGGTACGAGCAGTACTTC
>TRBV2|TRBJ1-1|NA|14|NA
CASSLGRTNTEAFF
TGTGCCAGCAGCCTAGGTAGGACGAACACTGAAGCTTTCTTT
>TRBV29-1|TRBJ2-2|TRBD2|13|NA
CSVDGGFPGELFF
TGCAGCGTTGACGGGGGGTTCCCCGGGGAGCTGTTTTTT
>TRBV27|TRBJ1-2|NA|17|once
CASSLSSRQLTSYGYTF
TGTGCCAGCAGTTTATCGAGTCGGCAGCTGACAAGCTATGGCTACACCTTC
>TRBV2|TRBJ1-2|TRBD1|15|NA
CASRAEGQGAGGYTF
TGTGCCAGCAGGGCCGAGGGACAGGGGGCTGGTGGCTACACCTTC
>TRBV24-1|TRBJ1-5|TRBD1|16|NA
CATSDRNRGGNQPQHF
TGTGCCACCAGTGATCGGAACAGGGGAGGAAATCAGCCCCAGCATTTT
>TRBV3-1/TRBV3-2|TRBJ2-5|NA|12|NA
CASSFFKEVQYF
TGTGCCAGCAGCTTTTTTAAGGAGGTCCAGTACTTC
>TRBV28|TRBJ2-3|TRBD1|15|NA
CASSLRAGGVDTQYF
TGTGCCAGCAGTTTACGGGCAGGGGGCGTAGATACGCAGTATTTT
>TRBV29-1|TRBJ2-7|NA|11|once
CSVTSGYEQYF
TGCAGCGTCACTTCAGGCTACGAGCAGTACTTC
>TRBV18|TRBJ1-1|NA|15|NA
CASSSTSDGNTEAFF
TGTGCCAGCTCATCCACCTCGGACGGGAACACTGAAGCTTTCTTT
>TRBV4-2|TRBJ2-5|NA|16|NA
CASSQARDQKEETQYF
TGTGCCAGCAGCCAAGCCCGGGACCAGAAAGAAGAGACCCAGTACTTC
>TRBV5-4|TRBJ1-3|NA|13|NA
CASSLQGGNTIYF
TGTGCCAGCAGCTTGCAGGGGGGAAACACCATATATTTT
>TRBV2|TRBJ1-2|NA|12|NA
CASSAFLGGYTF
TGTGCCAGCAGTGCTTTCCTCGGTGGCTACACCTTC
>TRBV4-1|TRBJ1-3|NA|16|NA
CASSQDLRATGNTIYF
TGCGCCAGCAGCCAAGATCTAAGGGCGACTGGAAACACCATATATTTT
>TRBV13|TRBJ1-6|NA|12|NA
CASGLKNSPLHF
TGTGCCAGCGGTCTAAAAAATTCACCCCTCCACTTT
>TRBV7-2|TRBJ2-5|TRBD1|14|once
CASSSGTGRETQYF
TGTGCCAGCAGCTCCGGGACAGGTCGGGAGACCCAGTACTTC
>TRBV5-1|TRBJ1-1|NA|12|NA
CATNRGNTEAFF
TGCGCCACTAATAGGGGGAACACTGAAGCTTTCTTT